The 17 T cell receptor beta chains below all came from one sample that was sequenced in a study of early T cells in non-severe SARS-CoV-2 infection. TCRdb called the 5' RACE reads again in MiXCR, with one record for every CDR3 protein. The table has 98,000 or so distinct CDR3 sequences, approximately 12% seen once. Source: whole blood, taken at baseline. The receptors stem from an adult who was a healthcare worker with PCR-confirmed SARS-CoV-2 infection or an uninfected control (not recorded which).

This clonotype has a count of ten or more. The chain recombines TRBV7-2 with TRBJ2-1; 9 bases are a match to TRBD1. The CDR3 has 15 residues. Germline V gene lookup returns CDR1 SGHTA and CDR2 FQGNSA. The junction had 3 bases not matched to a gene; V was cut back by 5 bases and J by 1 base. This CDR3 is CASSIDRGSYNEQFF. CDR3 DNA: TGTGCCAGCAGCATTGACAGGGGGTCCTACAATGAGCAGTTCTTC.

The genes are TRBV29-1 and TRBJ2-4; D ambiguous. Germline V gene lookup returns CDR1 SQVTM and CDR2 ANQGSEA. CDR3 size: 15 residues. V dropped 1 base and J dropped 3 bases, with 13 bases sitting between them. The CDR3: CSVEVGGLVKNIQYF. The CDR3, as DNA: TGCAGCGTTGAAGTGGGCGGCTTAGTCAAAAACATTCAGTACTTC.

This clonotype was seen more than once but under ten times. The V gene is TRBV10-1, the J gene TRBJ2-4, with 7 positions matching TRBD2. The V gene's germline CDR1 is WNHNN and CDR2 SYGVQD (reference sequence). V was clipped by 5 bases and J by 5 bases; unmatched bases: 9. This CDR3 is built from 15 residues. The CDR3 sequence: CASSKGLGAENIQYF. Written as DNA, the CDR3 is TGCGCCAGCAGTAAAGGACTAGGGGCCGAAAACATTCAGTACTTC.

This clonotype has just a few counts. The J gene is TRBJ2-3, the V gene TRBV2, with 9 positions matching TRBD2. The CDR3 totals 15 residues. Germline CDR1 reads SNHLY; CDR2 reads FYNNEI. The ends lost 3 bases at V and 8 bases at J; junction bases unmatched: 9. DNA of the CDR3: TGTGCCAGCAGTGACGTAGCGGGGGCACTCGGTACGCAGTATTTT. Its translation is CASSDVAGALGTQYF. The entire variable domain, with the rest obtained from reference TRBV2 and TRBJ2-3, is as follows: EPEVTQTPSHQVTQMGQEVILRCVPISNHLYFYWYRQILGQKVEFLVSFYNNEISEKSEIFDDQFSVERPDGSNFTLKIRSTKLEDSAMYFCASSDVAGALGTQYFGPGTRLTVL.

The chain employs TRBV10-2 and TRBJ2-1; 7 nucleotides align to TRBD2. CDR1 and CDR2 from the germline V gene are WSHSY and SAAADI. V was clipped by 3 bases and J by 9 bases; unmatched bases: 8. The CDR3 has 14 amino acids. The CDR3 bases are TGCGCCAGCAGTGAATGGGCGGGAGCCGGTGAGCAGTTCTTC. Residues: CASSEWAGAGEQFF.

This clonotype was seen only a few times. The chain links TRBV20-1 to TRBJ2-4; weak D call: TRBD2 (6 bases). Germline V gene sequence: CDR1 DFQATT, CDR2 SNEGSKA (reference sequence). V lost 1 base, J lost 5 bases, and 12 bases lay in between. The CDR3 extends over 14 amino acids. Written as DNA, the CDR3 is TGCAGTGCTAGAGGGGAGCGGGTACAAAACATTCAGTACTTC. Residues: CSARGERVQNIQYF.

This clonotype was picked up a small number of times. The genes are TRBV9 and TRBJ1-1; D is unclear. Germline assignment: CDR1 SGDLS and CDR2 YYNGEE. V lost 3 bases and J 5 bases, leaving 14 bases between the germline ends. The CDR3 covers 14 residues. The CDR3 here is CASSAGLAGTEAFF. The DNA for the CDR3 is TGTGCCAGCAGCGCCGGATTGGCGGGGACTGAAGCTTTCTTT.

CDR3 DNA sequence: TGCGCCAGCAGCTTGGACAGGGTGACTGATAATGGCTACACCTTC. Translated, it gives CASSLDRVTDNGYTF. This chain uses TRBV5-1 with TRBJ1-2; D possibly corresponds to TRBD1 (6 bases). Between the trimmed V and J ends, which lost 0 bases and 6 bases, there was a span of 15 bases. The CDR3 runs 15 residues. The V gene's germline CDR1 is SGHRS and CDR2 YFSETQ.

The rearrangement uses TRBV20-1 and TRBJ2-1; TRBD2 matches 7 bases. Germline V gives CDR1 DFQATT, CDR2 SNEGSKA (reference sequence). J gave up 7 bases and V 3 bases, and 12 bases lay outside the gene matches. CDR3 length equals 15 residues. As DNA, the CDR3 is TGCAGTGCTAGTGTGGGGGGGTCGCTGAATAATGAGCAGTTCTTC. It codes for CSASVGGSLNNEQFF.

CDR3 sequence reads: CSALDRGSYNEQFF. For the CDR3, the DNA is TGCAGTGCGTTAGACAGGGGCTCCTACAATGAGCAGTTCTTC. This sequence joins TRBV20-1 and TRBJ2-1; TRBD1 agrees at 8 bases. The CDR3 consists of 14 residues. CDR1 and CDR2 from the germline V gene are DFQATT and SNEGSKA (reference sequence). The V segment lost 6 bases and the J segment 0 bases; nucleotides outside the gene matches: 4.

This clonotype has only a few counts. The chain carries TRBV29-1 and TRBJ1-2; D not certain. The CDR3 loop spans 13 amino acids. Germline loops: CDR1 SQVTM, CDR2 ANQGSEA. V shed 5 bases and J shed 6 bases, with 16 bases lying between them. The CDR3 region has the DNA TGCAGCGTTATAGGAGGGATCGGTGATGGCTACACCTTC. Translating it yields CSVIGGIGDGYTF. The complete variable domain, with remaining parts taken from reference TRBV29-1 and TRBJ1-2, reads SAVISQKPSRDICQRGTSLTIQCQVDSQVTMMFWYRQQPGQSLTLIATANQGSEATYESGFVIDKFPISRPNLTFSTLTVSNMSPEDSSIYLCSVIGGIGDGYTFGSGTRLTVV.

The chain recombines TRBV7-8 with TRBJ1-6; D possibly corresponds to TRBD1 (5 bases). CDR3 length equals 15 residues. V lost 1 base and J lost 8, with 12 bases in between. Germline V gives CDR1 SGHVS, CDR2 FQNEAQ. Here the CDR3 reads CASSLVSGGHSPLHF. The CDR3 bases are TGTGCCAGCAGCTTAGTGTCCGGGGGACATTCACCCCTCCACTTT. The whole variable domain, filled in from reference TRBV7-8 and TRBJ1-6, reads GAGVSQSPRYKVAKRGQDVALRCDPISGHVSLFWYQQALGQGPEFLTYFQNEAQLDKSGLPSDRFFAERPEGSVSTLKIQRTQQEDSAVYLCASSLVSGGHSPLHFGNGTRLTVT.

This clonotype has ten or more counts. The CDR3 nucleotides read TGTGCCAGCAGACCCGGGACAGCTCTCACCGGGGAGCTGTTTTTT. Protein product: CASRPGTALTGELFF. This chain links TRBV27 with TRBJ2-2; 7 nucleotides agree with TRBD1. CDR3 length equals 15 residues. V gave up 6 bases and J gave up 4 bases; unmatched junction bases: 8. In germline, CDR1 is MNHEY, CDR2 SMNVEV (reference sequence).

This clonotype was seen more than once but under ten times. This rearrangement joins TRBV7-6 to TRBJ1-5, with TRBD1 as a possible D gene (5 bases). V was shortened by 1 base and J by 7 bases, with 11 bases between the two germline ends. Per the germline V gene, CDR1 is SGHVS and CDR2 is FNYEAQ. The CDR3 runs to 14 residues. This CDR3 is CASSLGGFSQPQHF. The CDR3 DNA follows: TGTGCCAGCAGCTTAGGGGGCTTTTCCCAGCCCCAGCATTTT.

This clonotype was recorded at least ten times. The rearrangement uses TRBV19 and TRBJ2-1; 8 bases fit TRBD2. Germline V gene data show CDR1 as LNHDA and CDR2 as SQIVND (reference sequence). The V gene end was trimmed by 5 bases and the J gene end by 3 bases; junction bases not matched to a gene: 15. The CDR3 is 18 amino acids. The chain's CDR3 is CASSLFPAGEDRYNEQFF. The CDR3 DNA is TGTGCCAGTAGTCTATTTCCAGCGGGAGAGGATCGCTACAATGAGCAGTTCTTC.

CDR3 DNA: TGTGCCAGCAGCTTGGTAGGGACCGCCGCCGGGGAGCTGTTTTTT. Translation gives CASSLVGTAAGELFF. The chain joins TRBV7-3 to TRBJ2-2; tentatively, D is TRBD1 or TRBD2 (5 bases each). This CDR3 has 15 residues. Deletions cut 3 bases from V and 6 bases from J, with 14 bases between. Germline V CDR1 and CDR2: SGHTA, FQGTGA.

CDR3 in amino acids: CASSVPGGSGETQYF. CDR3 nucleotides: TGTGCCAGCAGCGTACCGGGGGGGAGTGGTGAGACCCAGTACTTC. This chain links TRBV6-6 with TRBJ2-5; 8 positions agree with TRBD2. The CDR3 extends over 15 amino acids. J gave up 5 bases and V 6 bases, and 11 bases lay outside the gene matches. The germline gives CDR1 MNHNY, CDR2 SVGAGI (reference sequence).